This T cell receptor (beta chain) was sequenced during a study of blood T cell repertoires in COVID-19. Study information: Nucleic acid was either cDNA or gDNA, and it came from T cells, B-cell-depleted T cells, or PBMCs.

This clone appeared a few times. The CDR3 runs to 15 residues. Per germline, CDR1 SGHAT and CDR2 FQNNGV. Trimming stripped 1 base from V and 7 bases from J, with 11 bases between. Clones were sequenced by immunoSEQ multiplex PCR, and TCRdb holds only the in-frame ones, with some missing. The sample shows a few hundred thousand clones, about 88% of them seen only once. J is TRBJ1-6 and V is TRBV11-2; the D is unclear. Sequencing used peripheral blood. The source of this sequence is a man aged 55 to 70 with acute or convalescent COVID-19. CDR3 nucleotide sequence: TGTGCCAGCAGCTTAGGAAGGCGGCCGAATTCACCCCTCCACTTT. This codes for CASSLGRRPNSPLHF.